This T cell receptor beta chain was captured by sequencing in a study of control samples from healthy donors and cancer patients. Trimming cost V 1 base and J 7 bases, with 11 bases left between them. CDR1 SGHTA and CDR2 FQGNSA come from the germline V gene. The CDR3 extends over 14 amino acids. Measured with immunoSEQ multiplex PCR; TCRdb has only the in-frame clones, and not every one. The sample includes around 190,000 clones. Sample: blood. This receptor was taken from a woman aged 25-40 years in good health. The V and J genes are TRBV7-2 and TRBJ1-3; D not certain. Written as DNA, the CDR3 is TGTGCCAGCAGCTTAGGGACGACCAGGAACACCATATATTTT. The encoded protein is CASSLGTTRNTIYF.